This T cell receptor beta chain stems from a study of T-cell reconstitution after alpha-beta-depleted transplantation in children. This clonotype was recorded at least ten times. Its specificity is not known. Preparation of the TCRbeta library was carried out with unique molecular identifiers. In TCRdb, the PCR reads were re-called with MiXCR into one record per CDR3 protein. The repertoire has 400,000 to 550,000 distinct CDR3 sequences, over 9.5% of them found once; the top ten carry approximately 2%. The germline V gene has CDR1 MNHNS and CDR2 SASEGT. This CDR3 contains 15 residues. V lost 10 bases to trimming and J lost 2 bases; unmatched junction nucleotides: 11. General observations from the study: T cells produced anew were the main source of T-cell counts and diversity one year after transplant. Elevated TCRbeta diversity at day 60 was traced, in some patients, to surviving recipient T cells and thymic progenitors. After transplant, at about two months, alpha-beta T cells were reportedly derived from several hundred expanded graft clones.

The receptor's source is a child aged 2-9 years with inherited bone marrow failure, due to receive a stem cell transplant. The material was PBMCs, obtained before TCRalphabeta/CD19-depleted stem cell transplant. The gene calls are TRBV6-1 and TRBJ2-1, with 7 bases matching TRBD2. CDR3 in amino acids: CATQLAPNTYNEQFF. In DNA, the CDR3 is TGTGCCACACAACTAGCGCCCAATACCTACAATGAGCAGTTCTTC.